Below are 7 T cell receptor beta chains sequenced from a single sample in a study of T cell responses to AZD1222 COVID-19 vaccine. Using immunoSEQ multiplex PCR, the repertoire was profiled, and TCRdb retains in-frame clones only, with some absent. The profile covers around 100,000 clones, with 88% appearing a single time and roughly 20% taken by the ten largest. This specimen was peripheral blood, taken on day 0 of AZD1222 vaccination. These receptors came from an adult in good health.

V and J are TRBV18 and TRBJ1-4; D is perhaps TRBD1 (6 bases). V lost 4 bases, J lost 8 bases, and 11 bases lay in between. The CDR3 covers 13 residues. Germline assignment: CDR1 KGHSH and CDR2 LQKENI. CDR3 sequence (DNA): TGTGCCAGCTCACTGAGGGACAACGAAAAACTGTTTTTT. This sequence encodes CASSLRDNEKLFF.

The V gene is TRBV6-5, the J gene TRBJ2-2, with 11 bases fitting TRBD2. V dropped 4 bases and J dropped 3; count of bases not matched to a gene: 4. In germline, CDR1 is MNHEY, CDR2 SVGAGI. The CDR3 extends over 16 amino acids. DNA for the CDR3: TGTGCCAGCAGTTCACTAGCGGGAGCCGACACCGGGGAGCTGTTTTTT. It specifies CASSSLAGADTGELFF.

The chain has TRBV6-5 and TRBJ2-1; D tentatively reads TRBD1 or TRBD2 (5 bases each). V lost 0 bases and J lost 9, with 18 bases in between. This CDR3 is 16 amino acids long. CDR1 MNHEY and CDR2 SVGAGI come from the germline V gene. The CDR3 DNA sequence: TGTGCCAGCAGTTACTCGAAGAGGGGCACATATGGTGAGCAGTTCTTC. Its protein product is CASSYSKRGTYGEQFF.

The rearrangement joins TRBV6-4 to TRBJ2-3; TRBD1 matches at 7 bases. The germline gives CDR1 MRHNA, CDR2 SNTAGT. The CDR3 totals 13 residues. V lost 5 bases, J lost 5 bases, and 4 bases stayed unmatched. DNA for the CDR3: TGTGCCAGCAGTAGGGACAGCGTAGATACGCAGTATTTT. Its protein product is CASSRDSVDTQYF.

There are a few counts of this clone. The J gene is TRBJ2-2, the V gene TRBV28; 7 bases align to TRBD1. This CDR3 is built from 12 residues. Germline V gives CDR1 MDHEN, CDR2 SYDVKM. The CDR3, as DNA: TGTGCTTCGCACAGGGGTTCGGGGGAGCTGTTTTTT. This gives the protein CASHRGSGELFF.

The chain uses TRBV5-1 and TRBJ2-5; TRBD1 agrees at 9 bases. CDR3 length: 14 amino acids. V gave up 3 bases and J gave up 2 bases; unmatched junction bases: 2. The V gene's germline CDR1 is SGHRS and CDR2 YFSETQ. The CDR3 nucleotides read TGCGCCAGCAGCTACGGGACAGGGCAAGAGACCCAGTACTTC. This sequence encodes CASSYGTGQETQYF.

This clone has more than one count but fewer than ten. As DNA, the CDR3 is TGTGCCAGCAGAGCCGGGACAGGGGGCTGGGAGACCCAGTACTTC. The encoded protein is CASRAGTGGWETQYF. The rearrangement uses TRBV2 and TRBJ2-5; TRBD1 agrees at 12 bases. The V and J ends lost 6 bases and 5 bases, in that order; junction bases with no gene match: 7. This CDR3 spans 15 amino acids. Germline CDR1 reads SNHLY; CDR2 reads FYNNEI. The full variable domain, with the rest looked up from reference TRBV2 and TRBJ2-5, is EPEVTQTPSHQVTQMGQEVILRCVPISNHLYFYWYRQILGQKVEFLVSFYNNEISEKSEIFDDQFSVERPDGSNFTLKIRSTKLEDSAMYFCASRAGTGGWETQYFGPGTRLLVL.